Listed below are T cell receptor beta chains from one sample, sequenced in a study of beta chain features in type 1 diabetes. Clones were read by immunoSEQ multiplex PCR, and TCRdb kept only the in-frame ones, dropping some. This table holds over 150,000 clones, under 13% found once. The sequencing input was central memory CD4+ T cells from blood. The origin of the receptors is a man aged 30-40 years with type 1 diabetes. Both conserved end residues are part of each CDR3. D genes are given only for firm matches. For some rows the clone size is stated as once, few or many, or as a class when expanded; others skip it.

J gene	clone size	D gene	V gene	CDR3 DNA	CDR3 protein
TRBJ2-7	few	TRBD2	TRBV7-3	TGTGCCAGCATCTACGGGCGGGAGCTTCACGAGCAGTACTTC	CASIYGRELHEQYF
TRBJ1-2	.	TRBD1	TRBV11-1	TGTGCCAGCAGCCGGGACAGCTATGGCTACACCTTC	CASSRDSYGYTF
TRBJ2-7	.	TRBD2	TRBV5-4	TGTGCCAGCAGCTTGGCCGGTAGCGGGATATCCTACGAGCAGTACTTC	CASSLAGSGISYEQYF
TRBJ2-2	.	.	TRBV14	TGTGCCAGCAGCCCTGCTCGGGGCGGGGAGCTGTTTTTT	CASSPARGGELFF
TRBJ2-5	.	.	TRBV28	TGTGCCAGCAGGACAGTCCAAGAGACCCAGTACTTC	CASRTVQETQYF
TRBJ1-1	.	.	TRBV19	TGTGCCAGTAGTCCTTACATGAACACTGAAGCTTTCTTT	CASSPYMNTEAFF
TRBJ1-3	.	.	TRBV10-3	TGTGCCATCAGTGAAAACCCAGGGGCTGGAAACACCATATATTTT	CAISENPGAGNTIYF
TRBJ1-5	many	.	TRBV7-2	TGTGCCAGCAGCTGGACACATAGCAATCAGCCCCAGCATTTT	CASSWTHSNQPQHF
TRBJ1-1	.	.	TRBV19	TGTGCCAGTAGTATAGGCGGGGAGCGGAAAGCTTTCTTT	CASSIGGERKAFF
TRBJ2-3	.	.	TRBV4-2	TGTGCCAGCAGCCAAGACAGTTTCACAGATACGCAGTATTTT	CASSQDSFTDTQYF
TRBJ2-3	few	.	TRBV4-2	TGTGCCAGCAGCCTGACGGCGGTGTCGAGCGGAGGCACAGATACGCAGTATTTT	CASSLTAVSSGGTDTQYF
TRBJ2-7	few	TRBD2	TRBV4-2	TGTGCCAGCAGCCAAGTGGGCGGGAGTCTGAACGAGCAGTACTTC	CASSQVGGSLNEQYF
TRBJ2-6	.	TRBD1	TRBV7-2	TGTGCCAGCAGCTTAGTCGCGAGGACAGGGTACTCTGGGGCCAACGTCCTGACTTTC	CASSLVARTGYSGANVLTF
TRBJ2-3	.	.	TRBV27	TGTGCCAGCCATAGGACAGACACAGATACGCAGTATTTT	CASHRTDTDTQYF
TRBJ2-7	.	.	TRBV15	TGTGCCACCAGCAGAGTTTTTTCGGGACAACTATACGAGCAGTACTTC	CATSRVFSGQLYEQYF
TRBJ2-1	few	TRBD2	TRBV29-1	TGCAGCGTTGGGACTAGAATGAGCGCTGGCAATGAGCAGTTCTTC	CSVGTRMSAGNEQFF
TRBJ1-1	once	.	TRBV27	TGTGCCAGCAGTCCCCGCCCAGGCGCGAACACTGAAGCTTTCTTT	CASSPRPGANTEAFF
TRBJ2-7	.	.	TRBV5-1	TGCGCCAGCAGCTTGGAGGGGGCCTACGAGCAGTACTTC	CASSLEGAYEQYF
TRBJ1-2	few	.	TRBV5-1	TGCGCCAGCAGCCCCGACAGGACGTACTATGGCTACACCTTC	CASSPDRTYYGYTF
TRBJ2-7	.	TRBD1	TRBV2	TGTGCCAGCAGCCGGGACAGGTCCGGGTACGAGCAGTACTTC	CASSRDRSGYEQYF
TRBJ2-2	.	.	TRBV28	TGTGCCAGCAGGGCGGCGGGACTCATGGGGGCCGGGGAGCTGTTTTTT	CASRAAGLMGAGELFF